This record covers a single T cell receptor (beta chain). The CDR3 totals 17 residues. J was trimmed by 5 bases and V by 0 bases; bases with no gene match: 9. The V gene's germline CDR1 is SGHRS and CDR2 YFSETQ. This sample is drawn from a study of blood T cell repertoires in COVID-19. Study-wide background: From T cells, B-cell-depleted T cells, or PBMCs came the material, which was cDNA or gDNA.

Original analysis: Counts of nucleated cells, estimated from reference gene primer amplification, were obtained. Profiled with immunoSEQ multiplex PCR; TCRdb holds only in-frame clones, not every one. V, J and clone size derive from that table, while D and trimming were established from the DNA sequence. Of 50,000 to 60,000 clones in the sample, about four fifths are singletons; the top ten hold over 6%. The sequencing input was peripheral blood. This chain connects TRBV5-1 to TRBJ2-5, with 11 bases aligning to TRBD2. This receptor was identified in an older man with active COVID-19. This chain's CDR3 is CASSLVVSGGGTETQYF. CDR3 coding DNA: TGCGCCAGCAGCTTGGTGGTTAGCGGGGGGGGCACGGAGACCCAGTACTTC.